The clone carrying this TCR beta chain was seen ten or more times. Its antigen remains unidentified. Healthy Caucasians alone served as donors. In TCRdb, the 5' RACE reads were re-called with MiXCR into one record per CDR3 protein. The data show fewer than 800,000 distinct CDR3 sequences, 7.1% seen once. This record belongs to a study of identical twins. Study-wide points: Conclusions were drawn cross-sectionally by statistical analysis, without following the same donors.

The sample also formed part of further work on yellow fever vaccine responses in identical twins.

The material sequenced was PBMCs. The clonotype originates from a woman younger than 35 in good health.

CDR3 bases: TGCAGCGTTGTAAAATCAGGAGGAGCTAACTATGGCTACACCTTC. Translated: CSVVKSGGANYGYTF. The J gene is TRBJ1-2, the V gene TRBV29-1; D remains ambiguous. Trimming removed 4 bases at V and 0 bases at J, with 15 bases between. There are 15 residues in the CDR3. Germline-derived CDR1 and CDR2 are SQVTM and ANQGSEA.